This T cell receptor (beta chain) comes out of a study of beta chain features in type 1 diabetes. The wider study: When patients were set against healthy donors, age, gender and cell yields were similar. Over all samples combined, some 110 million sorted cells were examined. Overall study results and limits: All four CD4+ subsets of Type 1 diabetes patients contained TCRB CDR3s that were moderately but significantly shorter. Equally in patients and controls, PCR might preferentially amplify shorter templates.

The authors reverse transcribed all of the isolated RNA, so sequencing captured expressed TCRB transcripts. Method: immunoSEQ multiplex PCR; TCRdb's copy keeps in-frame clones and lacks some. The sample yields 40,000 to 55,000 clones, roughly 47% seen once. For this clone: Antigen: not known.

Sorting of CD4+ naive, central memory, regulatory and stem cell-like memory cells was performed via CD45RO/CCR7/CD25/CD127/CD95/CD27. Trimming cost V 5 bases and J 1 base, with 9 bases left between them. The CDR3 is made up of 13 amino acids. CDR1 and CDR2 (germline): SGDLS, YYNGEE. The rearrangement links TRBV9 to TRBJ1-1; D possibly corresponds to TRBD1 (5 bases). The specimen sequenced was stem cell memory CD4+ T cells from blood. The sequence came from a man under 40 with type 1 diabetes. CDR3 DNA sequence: TGTGCCAGCAGTATCCAGGGGAACACTGAAGCTTTCTTT. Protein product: CASSIQGNTEAFF. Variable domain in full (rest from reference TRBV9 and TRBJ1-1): DSGVTQTPKHLITATGQRVTLRCSPRSGDLSVYWYQQSLDQGLQFLIQYYNGEERAKGNILERFSAQQFPDLHSELNLSSLELGDSALYFCASSIQGNTEAFFGQGTRLTVV.